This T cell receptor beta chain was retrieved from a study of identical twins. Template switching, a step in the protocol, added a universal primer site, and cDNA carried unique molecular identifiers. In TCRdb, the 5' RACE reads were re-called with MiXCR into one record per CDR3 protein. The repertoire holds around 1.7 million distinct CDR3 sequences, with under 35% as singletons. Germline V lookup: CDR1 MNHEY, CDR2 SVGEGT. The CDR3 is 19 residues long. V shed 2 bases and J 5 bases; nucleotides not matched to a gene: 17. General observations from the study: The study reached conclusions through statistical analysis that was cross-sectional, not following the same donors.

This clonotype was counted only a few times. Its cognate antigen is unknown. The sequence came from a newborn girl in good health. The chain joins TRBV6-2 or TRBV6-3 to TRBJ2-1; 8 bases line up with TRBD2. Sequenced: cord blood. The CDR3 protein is CASSYPRGLAGVADNEQFF. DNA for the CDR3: TGTGCCAGCAGTTACCCCCGAGGACTAGCAGGGGTAGCCGACAATGAGCAGTTCTTC.